This entry features one T cell receptor beta chain sequence. This sample was included in a study of control samples from healthy donors and cancer patients. Here immunoSEQ multiplex PCR was the method, and the copy in TCRdb shows in-frame clones only, minus some. The sample contains tens of thousands of clones, 91% of which appear only once. The specimen was blood. The sequence derives from a man aged 25-45 years in good health.

Here the CDR3 reads CVRSLRCGGQPQHF. In DNA form, the CDR3 reads TGTGTCAGAAGCTTAAGATGCGGCGGTCAGCCCCAGCATTTT. V gene TRBV7-5 combines with J gene TRBJ1-5. TRBV7-5 has pseudogene status. This CDR3 has 14 residues.